The next 15 T cell receptor beta chains were all read from a single sample in a study of blood T cell repertoires in COVID-19. Clones were sequenced by immunoSEQ multiplex PCR, and TCRdb holds only the in-frame ones, with some missing. The sample has roughly 230,000 clones, 85% seen once. What was sequenced was peripheral blood. The receptors were gathered from a man in his fifties with COVID-19, enrolled during active disease.

This clone was recorded a few times. This rearrangement joins TRBV10-3 to TRBJ2-7, with TRBD1 matching over 10 bases. This CDR3 is built from 14 residues. The germline gives CDR1 ENHRY, CDR2 SYGVKD. The V segment lost 6 bases and the J segment 0 bases; nucleotides outside the gene matches: 2. The CDR3 here is CAIRGTGVSYEQYF. CDR3 in DNA: TGTGCCATCAGGGGGACAGGGGTCTCCTACGAGCAGTACTTC.

This CDR3 is CASSPPAGTGTFYGYTF. In nucleotides, the CDR3 is TGTGCCAGCAGCCCGCCCGCAGGGACAGGGACTTTCTATGGCTACACCTTC. V usage is TRBV4-2 and J usage is TRBJ1-2, with 9 bases aligning to TRBD1. Germline values: CDR1 LGHNA, CDR2 YNFKEQ. V lost 4 bases and J lost 4; bases outside the gene matches: 13. The CDR3 consists of 17 residues.

The genes are TRBV5-1 and TRBJ1-1, with 10 bases fitting TRBD1. The CDR3 runs 16 residues. The V gene end was trimmed by 0 bases and the J gene end by 1 base; junction bases not matched to a gene: 3. The germline V gene has CDR1 SGHRS and CDR2 YFSETQ. In nucleotides, the CDR3 is TGCGCCAGCAGCTTGGTGACAGGGGGCTGGAACACTGAAGCTTTCTTT. It specifies CASSLVTGGWNTEAFF.

The chain has TRBV19 and TRBJ2-3; D is unresolved. This CDR3 comprises 15 residues. V lost 7 bases, J lost 2 bases, and 16 bases lay in between. CDR1 is LNHDA, CDR2 SQIVND, per germline (reference sequence). The CDR3 DNA follows: TGTGCCAGTAATAGTCGTAGAAGCCACACAGATACGCAGTATTTT. Amino acids: CASNSRRSHTDTQYF.

The chain combines TRBV18 with TRBJ2-7, with D tentatively TRBD2 (6 bases). The CDR3 extends over 19 amino acids. CDR1 is KGHSH, CDR2 LQKENI, per germline. V dropped 3 bases and J dropped 6 bases, with 30 bases sitting between them. The CDR3 loop reads CASSPPQFDAGTRSGEQYF. Written as DNA, the CDR3 is TGTGCCAGCTCACCCCCCCAGTTTGATGCCGGGACTCGCTCTGGCGAGCAGTACTTC.

The chain has TRBV15 and TRBJ1-6, with D maybe TRBD1 (6 bases). Trimming left V 3 bases short and J 5 bases short, with 11 bases between. The CDR3 covers 15 residues. CDR1 and CDR2 (germline): LNHNV, YYDKDF (reference sequence). The DNA for the CDR3 is TGTGCCACCAGCAGCCAGGGACATAATAATTCACCCCTCCACTTT. Amino acid sequence: CATSSQGHNNSPLHF.

CDR3 sequence reads: CASSLGRTLAYEQYF. The DNA for the CDR3 is TGTGCCAGCAGTTTGGGGCGGACATTGGCCTACGAGCAGTACTTC. This rearrangement joins TRBV6-6 to TRBJ2-7; maybe TRBD1 (5 bases). The CDR3 sequence is 15 residues long. V shed 4 bases and J shed 2 bases, with 15 bases lying between them. Germline values: CDR1 MNHNY, CDR2 SVGAGI (reference sequence).

This chain links TRBV19 with TRBJ2-3; TRBD2 matches 8 bases. This CDR3 has 15 amino acids. V lost 4 bases, J lost 0 bases, and 3 bases stayed unmatched. Germline loops: CDR1 LNHDA, CDR2 SQIVND (reference sequence). The CDR3 DNA sequence: TGTGCCAGTAGTACGACTAGCGCAAGCACAGATACGCAGTATTTT. This encodes CASSTTSASTDTQYF.

The chain has TRBV7-2 and TRBJ2-2; weak D call: TRBD1 (6 bases). The CDR3 consists of 17 residues. The germline V gene has CDR1 SGHTA and CDR2 FQGNSA. V was cut by 5 bases and J by 7 bases, with 23 bases left in between. CDR3: CASSPESNTGLGGELFF. As DNA, the CDR3 is TGTGCCAGCAGCCCAGAAAGTAACACAGGGCTAGGCGGGGAGCTGTTTTTT.

This chain links TRBV15 with TRBJ2-2, with D possibly TRBD2 on 6 matching bases. The CDR3 has 16 amino acids. The germline V gene has CDR1 LNHNV and CDR2 YYDKDF (reference sequence). Trimming took 0 bases from V and 3 from J, leaving 11 bases between them. The CDR3 spells CATSREAGIHTGELFF. The CDR3 nucleotides read TGTGCCACCAGCAGAGAGGCGGGGATCCACACCGGGGAGCTGTTTTTT.

The chain carries TRBV2 and TRBJ2-5; the D is unclear. Germline V gene data show CDR1 as SNHLY and CDR2 as FYNNEI. V lost 6 bases, J lost 2 bases, and 4 bases lay in between. CDR3 size: 11 residues. The DNA of the CDR3 is TGTGCCAGCAGGTCTCAAGAGACCCAGTACTTC. It yields the protein CASRSQETQYF. The whole variable domain, remainder taken from reference TRBV2 and TRBJ2-5, is EPEVTQTPSHQVTQMGQEVILRCVPISNHLYFYWYRQILGQKVEFLVSFYNNEISEKSEIFDDQFSVERPDGSNFTLKIRSTKLEDSAMYFCASRSQETQYFGPGTRLLVL.

The gene calls are TRBV12-3 or TRBV12-4 and TRBJ1-2, with 9 bases identical to TRBD1. The length of the CDR3 is 13 residues. The ends lost 6 bases at V and 8 bases at J; junction bases unmatched: 7. The CDR3 DNA sequence: TGTGCCAGCAGACTACAGGGGGCTGAGGGCTACACCTTC. Encoded protein: CASRLQGAEGYTF.

V is TRBV6-2 or TRBV6-3 and J is TRBJ1-3; TRBD1 might be the D (6 bases). Germline loops: CDR1 MNHEY, CDR2 SVGEGT. The ends were cut back, 0 bases at V and 0 bases at J, with 9 bases in the middle. This CDR3 contains 16 residues. In DNA form, the CDR3 reads TGTGCCAGCAGTTACTCGGGACACCGCTCTGGAAACACCATATATTTT. Protein: CASSYSGHRSGNTIYF.

Concerning this clone itself: Other DNA sequences in the sample encode the same CDR3. The chain uses TRBV5-1 and TRBJ2-2; 10 positions agree with TRBD1. The ends lost 0 bases at V and 4 bases at J; junction bases unmatched: 0. Germline CDR1 SGHRS, CDR2 YFSETQ. The CDR3 covers 15 residues. DNA of the CDR3: TGCGCCAGCAGCTTGGGGACAGGGGGCACCGGGGAGCTGTTTTTT. This encodes CASSLGTGGTGELFF.

This clone was seen a few times. V usage is TRBV6-5 and J usage is TRBJ1-5; the D gene is possibly TRBD1 (5 bases). The germline V and J ends were trimmed by 7 bases and 5 bases, with 18 bases remaining between them. CDR1 and CDR2 from the germline V gene are MNHEY and SVGAGI. The CDR3 covers 15 residues. The CDR3 spells CASKETGTSYQPQHF. Written as DNA, the CDR3 is TGTGCCAGCAAGGAAACCGGGACTTCCTATCAGCCCCAGCATTTT.